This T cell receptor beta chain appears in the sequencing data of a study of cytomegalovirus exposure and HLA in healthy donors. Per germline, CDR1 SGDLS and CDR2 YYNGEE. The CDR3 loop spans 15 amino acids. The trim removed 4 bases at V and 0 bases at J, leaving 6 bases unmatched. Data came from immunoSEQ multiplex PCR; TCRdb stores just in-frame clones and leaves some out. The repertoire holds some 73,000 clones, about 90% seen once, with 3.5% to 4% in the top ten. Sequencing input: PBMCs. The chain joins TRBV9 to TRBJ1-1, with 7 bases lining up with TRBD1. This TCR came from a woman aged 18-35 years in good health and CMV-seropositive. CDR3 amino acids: CASSPTGLMNTEAFF. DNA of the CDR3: TGTGCCAGCAGCCCGACAGGGCTTATGAACACTGAAGCTTTCTTT.